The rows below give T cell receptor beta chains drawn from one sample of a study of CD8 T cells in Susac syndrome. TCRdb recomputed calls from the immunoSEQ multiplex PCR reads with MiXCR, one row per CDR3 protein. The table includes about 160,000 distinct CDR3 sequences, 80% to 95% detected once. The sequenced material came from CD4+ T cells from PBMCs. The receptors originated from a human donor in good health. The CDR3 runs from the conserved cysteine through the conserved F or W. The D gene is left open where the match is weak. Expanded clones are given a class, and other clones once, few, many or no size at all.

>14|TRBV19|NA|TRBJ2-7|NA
TGTGCCAGTAGGGACTCACCCATTACCTACGAGCAGTACTTC
CASRDSPITYEQYF
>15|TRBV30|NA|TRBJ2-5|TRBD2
TGTGCCTGGACCCCGGGACTAGCGGGTCAAGAGACCCAGTACTTC
CAWTPGLAGQETQYF
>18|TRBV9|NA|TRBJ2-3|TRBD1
TGTGCCAGCAGCGTAGTTTCTGGGACAGGGGGGACCACAGATACGCAGTATTTT
CASSVVSGTGGTTDTQYF
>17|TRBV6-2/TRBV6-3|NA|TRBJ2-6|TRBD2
TGTGCCAGCAGTTACAACGCGGGGGGCACTGGGGCCAACGTCCTGACTTTC
CASSYNAGGTGANVLTF
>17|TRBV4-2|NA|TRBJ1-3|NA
TGTGCCAGCAGCCAAGACCGTGGAGCATACTCTGGAAACACCATATATTTT
CASSQDRGAYSGNTIYF
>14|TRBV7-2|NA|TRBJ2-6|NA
TGTGCCAGGCCCCGGACGGACGGGGCCAACGTCCTGACTTTC
CARPRTDGANVLTF
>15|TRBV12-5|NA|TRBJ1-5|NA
TGTGCTAGTGGTTTGGTAGGCAGGGTTGGTCAGCCCCAGCATTTT
CASGLVGRVGQPQHF
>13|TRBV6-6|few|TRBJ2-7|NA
TGTGCCAGCAGTTACGAGCTGGGCTACGAGCAGTACTTC
CASSYELGYEQYF
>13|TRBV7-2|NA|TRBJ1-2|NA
TGTGCCAGCAGCCTCCGGCAGGGTCGAGGCTACACCTTC
CASSLRQGRGYTF
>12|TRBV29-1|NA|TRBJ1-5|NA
TGCAGCGTTAGGGGGGCTAATCAGCCCCAGCATTTT
CSVRGANQPQHF
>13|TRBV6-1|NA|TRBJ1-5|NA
TGTGCCAGCAGTCCCCTTATTGCTCAGCCCCAGCATTTT
CASSPLIAQPQHF
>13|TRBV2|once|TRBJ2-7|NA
TGTGCCAGCAGGACTCAAGGCTCCTACGAGCAGTACTTC
CASRTQGSYEQYF
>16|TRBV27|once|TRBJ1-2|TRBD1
TGTGCCAGCAGGGATCCGGGACAGCCACAGGTATATGGCTACACCTTC
CASRDPGQPQVYGYTF
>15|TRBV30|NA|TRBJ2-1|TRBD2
TGTGCCTGGAGTGTCGGACTAGCGGGGGCTAATGAGCAGTTCTTC
CAWSVGLAGANEQFF
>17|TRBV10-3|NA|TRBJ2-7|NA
TGTGCCATCAGTGAGTCCGGTAGGCAGCTGGGCTCCTACGAGCAGTACTTC
CAISESGRQLGSYEQYF
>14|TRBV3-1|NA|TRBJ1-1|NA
TGTGCCAGCAGCCGTAAGGCAGCGAACACTGAAGCTTTCTTT
CASSRKAANTEAFF
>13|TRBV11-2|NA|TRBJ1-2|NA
TGTGCCAGCAGCTTCACGGGGGGGACTGGCTACACCTTC
CASSFTGGTGYTF
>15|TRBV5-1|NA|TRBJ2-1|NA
TGCGCCAGCAGCCAGATCGGGGGTCAGAACAATGAGCAGTTCTTC
CASSQIGGQNNEQFF
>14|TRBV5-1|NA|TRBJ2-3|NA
TGCGCCAGCAGCACTAGGGGCTTCACAGATACGCAGTATTTT
CASSTRGFTDTQYF
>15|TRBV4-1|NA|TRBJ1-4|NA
TGCGCCAGCAGCCAAGACTTCCAGGAAAATGAAAAACTGTTTTTT
CASSQDFQENEKLFF
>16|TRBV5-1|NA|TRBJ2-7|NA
TGCGCCAGCAGCTTGGCTTGGGTTGCGGGCGACAATGAGCAGTACTTC
CASSLAWVAGDNEQYF
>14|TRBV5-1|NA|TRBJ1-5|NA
TGCGCCAGCAGCCCTGAGGCAGGGAATCAGCCCCAGCATTTT
CASSPEAGNQPQHF
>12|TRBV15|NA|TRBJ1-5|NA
TGTGCCACCAGCAGAGATGATCAGCCCCAGCATTTT
CATSRDDQPQHF
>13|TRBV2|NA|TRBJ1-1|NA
TGTGCCAGCAGTGAAGATTCGGTAGGTGAAGCTTTCTTT
CASSEDSVGEAFF
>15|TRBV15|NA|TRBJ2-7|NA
TGTGCCACCAGCAGAGATCGACGCGGTGCCTACGAGCAGTACTTC
CATSRDRRGAYEQYF
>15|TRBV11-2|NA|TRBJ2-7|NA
TGTGCCAGCAGCAGAGACACCATGAGCTCCTACGAGCAGTACTTC
CASSRDTMSSYEQYF
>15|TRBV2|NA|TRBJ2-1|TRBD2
TGTGCCAGCAGTGGGGGCCCAGGGCGGGGGGGTGAGCAGTTCTTC
CASSGGPGRGGEQFF
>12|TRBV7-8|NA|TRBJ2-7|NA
TGTGCCAGCAGCTGGGGCCTCTACGAGCAGTACTTC
CASSWGLYEQYF
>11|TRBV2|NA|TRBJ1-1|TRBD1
TGTGCCAGCAGTATTGACAGGGGAGCTTTCTTT
CASSIDRGAFF
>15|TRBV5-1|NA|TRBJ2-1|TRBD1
TGCGCCAGCAGCGGTATCAGGGGGCGAACTAATGAGCAGTTCTTC
CASSGIRGRTNEQFF
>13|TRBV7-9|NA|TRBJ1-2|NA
TGTGCCAGCAGCTTAGACTCTCAGACCGGCTACACCTTC
CASSLDSQTGYTF
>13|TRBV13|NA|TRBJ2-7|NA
TGTGCCAGCAGCTTATCAAGGGACTACGAGCAGTACTTC
CASSLSRDYEQYF
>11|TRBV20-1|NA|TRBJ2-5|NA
TGCAGTGCTAGTGAGGGGGAGACCCAGTACTTC
CSASEGETQYF
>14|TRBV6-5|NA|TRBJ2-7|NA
TGTGCCAGCAGTTACTACCAGGGCCTTGGAGAGCAGTACTTC
CASSYYQGLGEQYF
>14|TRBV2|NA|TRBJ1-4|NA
TGTGCCAGCAGTTCGGACAGCGCACGGGAAAAACTGTTTTTT
CASSSDSAREKLFF
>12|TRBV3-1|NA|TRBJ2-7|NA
TGTGCCAGCAGCCAAGCCTACTACGAGCAGTACTTC
CASSQAYYEQYF
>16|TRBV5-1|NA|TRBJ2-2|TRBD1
TGCGCCAGCAGCTCGTCGACAGGGCCTATGGTCAGGGAGCTGTTTTTT
CASSSSTGPMVRELFF
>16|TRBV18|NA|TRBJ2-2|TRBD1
TGTGCCAGCTCACCACCCGGGACAGGGTCCACCGGGGAGCTGTTTTTT
CASSPPGTGSTGELFF
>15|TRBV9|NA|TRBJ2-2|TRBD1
TGTGCCAGCAGCGGAACAGGGGCTCGCACCGGGGAGCTGTTTTTT
CASSGTGARTGELFF
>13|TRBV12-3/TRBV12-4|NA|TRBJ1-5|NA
TGTGCCAGCAGTTCGAACAGCGGGCAGCCCCAGCATTTT
CASSSNSGQPQHF
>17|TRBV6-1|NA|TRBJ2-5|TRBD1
TGTGCCAGCAGCCAGGGACAGGGGGTAATGGGGCGAGAGACCCAGTACTTC
CASSQGQGVMGRETQYF